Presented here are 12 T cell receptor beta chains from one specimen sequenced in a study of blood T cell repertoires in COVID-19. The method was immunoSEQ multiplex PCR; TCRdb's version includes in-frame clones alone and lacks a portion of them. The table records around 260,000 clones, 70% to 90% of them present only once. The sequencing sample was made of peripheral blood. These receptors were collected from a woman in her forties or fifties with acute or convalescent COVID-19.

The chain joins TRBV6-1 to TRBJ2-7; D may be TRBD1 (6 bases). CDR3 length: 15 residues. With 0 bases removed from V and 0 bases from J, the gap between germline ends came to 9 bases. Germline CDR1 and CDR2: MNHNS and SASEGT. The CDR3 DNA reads TGTGCCAGCAGTGAAGCGGGGGACAACTCCTACGAGCAGTACTTC. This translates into CASSEAGDNSYEQYF.

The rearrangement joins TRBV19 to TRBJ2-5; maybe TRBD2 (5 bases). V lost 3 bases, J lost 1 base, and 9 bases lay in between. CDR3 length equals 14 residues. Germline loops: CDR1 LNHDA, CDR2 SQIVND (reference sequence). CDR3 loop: CASSIGGLQETQYF. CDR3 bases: TGTGCCAGTAGTATTGGCGGACTCCAAGAGACCCAGTACTTC.

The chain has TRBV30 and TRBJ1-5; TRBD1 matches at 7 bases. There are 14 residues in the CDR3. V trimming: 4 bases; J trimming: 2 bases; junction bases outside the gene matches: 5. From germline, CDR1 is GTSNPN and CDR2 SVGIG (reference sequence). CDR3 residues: CAWTGGLGNQPQHF. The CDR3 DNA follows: TGTGCCTGGACAGGGGGATTGGGCAATCAGCCCCAGCATTTT.

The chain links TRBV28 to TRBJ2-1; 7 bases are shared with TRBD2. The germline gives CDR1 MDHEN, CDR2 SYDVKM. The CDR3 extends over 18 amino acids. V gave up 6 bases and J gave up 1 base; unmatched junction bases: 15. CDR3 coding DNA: TGTGCCAGCAGCCCCTTCGGGGGAGGGCCGGTTTCCTACAATGAGCAGTTCTTC. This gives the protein CASSPFGGGPVSYNEQFF.

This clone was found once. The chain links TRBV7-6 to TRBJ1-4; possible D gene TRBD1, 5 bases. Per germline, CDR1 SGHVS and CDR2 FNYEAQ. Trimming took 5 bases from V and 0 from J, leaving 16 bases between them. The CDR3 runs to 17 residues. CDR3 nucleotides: TGTGCCAGCAGCCTGGCGGTGGGGCCCTCAACTAATGAAAAACTGTTTTTT. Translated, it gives CASSLAVGPSTNEKLFF.

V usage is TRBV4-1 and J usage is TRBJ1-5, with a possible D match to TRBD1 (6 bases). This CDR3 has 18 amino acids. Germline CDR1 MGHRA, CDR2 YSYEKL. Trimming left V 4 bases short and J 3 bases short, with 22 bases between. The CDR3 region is CASSLSWTAKLDNQPQHF. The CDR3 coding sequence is TGCGCCAGCAGCCTCTCCTGGACAGCAAAACTGGACAATCAGCCCCAGCATTTT.

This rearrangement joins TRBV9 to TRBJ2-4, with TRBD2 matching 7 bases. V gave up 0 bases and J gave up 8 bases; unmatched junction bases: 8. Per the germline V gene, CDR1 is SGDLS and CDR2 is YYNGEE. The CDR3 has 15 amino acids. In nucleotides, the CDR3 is TGTGCCAGCAGCGTAGGGCTGGGCGCGGGGGACATTCAGTACTTC. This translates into CASSVGLGAGDIQYF.

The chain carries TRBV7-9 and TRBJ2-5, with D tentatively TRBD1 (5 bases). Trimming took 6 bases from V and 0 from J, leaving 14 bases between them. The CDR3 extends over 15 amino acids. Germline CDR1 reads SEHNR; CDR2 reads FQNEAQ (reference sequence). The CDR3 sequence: CASSLRGRYQETQYF. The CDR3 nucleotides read TGTGCCAGCAGTCTTAGGGGCAGGTACCAAGAGACCCAGTACTTC. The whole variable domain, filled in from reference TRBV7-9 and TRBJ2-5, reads DTGVSQNPRHKITKRGQNVTFRCDPISEHNRLYWYRQTLGQGPEFLTYFQNEAQLEKSRLLSDRFSAERPKGSFSTLEIQRTEQGDSAMYLCASSLRGRYQETQYFGPGTRLLVL.

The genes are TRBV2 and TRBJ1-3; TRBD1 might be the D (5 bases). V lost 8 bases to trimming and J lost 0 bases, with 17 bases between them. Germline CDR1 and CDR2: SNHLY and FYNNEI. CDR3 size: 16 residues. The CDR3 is CASRVSGAGSGNTIYF. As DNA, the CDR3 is TGTGCCAGCCGTGTAAGCGGGGCGGGCTCTGGAAACACCATATATTTT.

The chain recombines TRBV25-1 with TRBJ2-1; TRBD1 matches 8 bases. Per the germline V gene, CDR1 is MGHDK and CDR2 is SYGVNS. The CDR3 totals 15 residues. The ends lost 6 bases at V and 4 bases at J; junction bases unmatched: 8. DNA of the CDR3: TGTGCCAGCAGACAGACAGGGGAGCCATACAATGAGCAGTTCTTC. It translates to CASRQTGEPYNEQFF.

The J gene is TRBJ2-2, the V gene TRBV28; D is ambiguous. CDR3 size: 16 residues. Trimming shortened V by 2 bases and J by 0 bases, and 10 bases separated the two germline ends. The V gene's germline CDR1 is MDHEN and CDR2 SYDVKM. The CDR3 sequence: CASSLGSPANTGELFF. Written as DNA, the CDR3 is TGTGCCAGCAGTTTAGGTAGCCCGGCGAACACCGGGGAGCTGTTTTTT.

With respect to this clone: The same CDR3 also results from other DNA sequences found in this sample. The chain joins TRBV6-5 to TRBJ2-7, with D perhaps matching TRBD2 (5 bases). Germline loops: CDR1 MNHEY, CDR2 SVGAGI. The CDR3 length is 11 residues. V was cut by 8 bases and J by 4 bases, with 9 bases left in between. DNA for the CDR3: TGTGCCAGCGGAGGCTTTTACGAGCAGTACTTC. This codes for CASGGFYEQYF.